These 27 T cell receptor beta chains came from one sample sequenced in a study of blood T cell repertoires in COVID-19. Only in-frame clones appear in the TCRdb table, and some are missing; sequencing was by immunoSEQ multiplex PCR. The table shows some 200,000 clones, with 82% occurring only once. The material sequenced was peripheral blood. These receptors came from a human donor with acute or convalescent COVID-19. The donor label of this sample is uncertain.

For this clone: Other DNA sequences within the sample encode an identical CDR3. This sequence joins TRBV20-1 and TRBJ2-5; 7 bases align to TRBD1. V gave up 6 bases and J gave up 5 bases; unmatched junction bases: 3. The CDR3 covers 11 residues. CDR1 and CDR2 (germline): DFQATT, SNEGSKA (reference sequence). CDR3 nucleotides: TGCAGTGCCAACAGGGGCGAGACCCAGTACTTC. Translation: CSANRGETQYF.

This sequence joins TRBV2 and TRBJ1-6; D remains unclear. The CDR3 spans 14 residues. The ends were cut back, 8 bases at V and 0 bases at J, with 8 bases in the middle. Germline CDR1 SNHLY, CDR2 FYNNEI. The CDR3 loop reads CASGPNSYNSPLHF. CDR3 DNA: TGTGCCAGCGGCCCCAACTCCTATAATTCACCCCTCCACTTT.

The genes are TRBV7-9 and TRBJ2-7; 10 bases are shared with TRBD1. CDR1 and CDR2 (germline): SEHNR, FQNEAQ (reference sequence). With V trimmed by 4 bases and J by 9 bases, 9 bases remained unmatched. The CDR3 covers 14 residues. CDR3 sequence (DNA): TGTGCCAGCAGCTCCCGGGACAGGGGACCAAGGCAGTACTTC. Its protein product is CASSSRDRGPRQYF.

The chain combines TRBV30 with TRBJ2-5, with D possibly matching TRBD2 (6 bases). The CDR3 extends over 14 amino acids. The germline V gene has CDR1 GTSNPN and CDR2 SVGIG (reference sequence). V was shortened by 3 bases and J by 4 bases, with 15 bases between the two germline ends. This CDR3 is CAWSVGGVRETQYF. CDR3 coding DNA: TGTGCCTGGAGCGTGGGGGGTGTAAGAGAGACCCAGTACTTC.

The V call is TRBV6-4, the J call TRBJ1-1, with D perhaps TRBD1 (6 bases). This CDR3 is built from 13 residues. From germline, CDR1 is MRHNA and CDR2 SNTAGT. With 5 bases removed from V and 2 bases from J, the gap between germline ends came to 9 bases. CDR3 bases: TGTGCCAGCAGTCTGGACAGTAACACTGAAGCTTTCTTT. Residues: CASSLDSNTEAFF.

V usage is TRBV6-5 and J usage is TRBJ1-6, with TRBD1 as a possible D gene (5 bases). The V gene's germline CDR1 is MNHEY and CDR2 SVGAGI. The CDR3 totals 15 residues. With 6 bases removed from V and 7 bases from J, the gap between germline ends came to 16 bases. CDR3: CASSPDRGSNSPLHF. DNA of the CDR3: TGTGCCAGCAGCCCAGATAGGGGCAGCAATTCACCCCTCCACTTT.

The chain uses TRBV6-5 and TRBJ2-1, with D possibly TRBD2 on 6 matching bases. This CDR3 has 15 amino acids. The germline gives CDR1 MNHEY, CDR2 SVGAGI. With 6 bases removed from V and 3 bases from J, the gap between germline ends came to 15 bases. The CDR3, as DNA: TGTGCCAGCAGGCTACTTGGGGGGAACTACAATGAGCAGTTCTTC. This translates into CASRLLGGNYNEQFF.

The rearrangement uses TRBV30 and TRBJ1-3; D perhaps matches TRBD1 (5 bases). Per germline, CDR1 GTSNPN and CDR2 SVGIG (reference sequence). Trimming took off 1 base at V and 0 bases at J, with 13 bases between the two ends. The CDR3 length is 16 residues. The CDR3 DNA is TGTGCCTGGAGTGCGCAGGGCAGACACTCTGGAAACACCATATATTTT. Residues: CAWSAQGRHSGNTIYF.

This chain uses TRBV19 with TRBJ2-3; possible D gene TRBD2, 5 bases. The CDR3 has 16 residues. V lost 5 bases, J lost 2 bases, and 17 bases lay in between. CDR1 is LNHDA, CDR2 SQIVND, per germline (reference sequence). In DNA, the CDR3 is TGTGCCAGTAGTGAGGACTCTCGATTAATCACAGATACGCAGTATTTT. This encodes CASSEDSRLITDTQYF.

CDR3 loop: CASTPSGNTIYF. The CDR3 DNA sequence: TGTGCCAGCACTCCCTCTGGAAACACCATATATTTT. The chain has TRBV6-1 and TRBJ1-3; D is unclear. Trimming took 7 bases from V and 0 from J, leaving 4 bases between them. CDR3 length equals 12 residues. CDR1 is MNHNS and CDR2 is SASEGT in the germline V gene.

This CDR3 reads CASSSGQGGYSGANVLTF. CDR3 DNA sequence: TGCGCCAGCAGCTCTGGGCAGGGAGGATACTCTGGGGCCAACGTCCTGACTTTC. J is TRBJ2-6 and V is TRBV5-1, with D possibly matching TRBD2 (6 bases). The CDR3 length is 18 residues. Per the germline V gene, CDR1 is SGHRS and CDR2 is YFSETQ. V was trimmed by 3 bases and J by 0 bases, leaving 16 bases between them.

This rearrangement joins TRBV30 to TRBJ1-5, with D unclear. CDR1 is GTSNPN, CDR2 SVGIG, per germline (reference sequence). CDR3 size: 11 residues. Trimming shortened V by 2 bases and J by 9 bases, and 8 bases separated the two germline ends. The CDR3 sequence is CAWSSGGPQHF. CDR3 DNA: TGTGCCTGGAGTTCGGGTGGGCCCCAGCATTTT.

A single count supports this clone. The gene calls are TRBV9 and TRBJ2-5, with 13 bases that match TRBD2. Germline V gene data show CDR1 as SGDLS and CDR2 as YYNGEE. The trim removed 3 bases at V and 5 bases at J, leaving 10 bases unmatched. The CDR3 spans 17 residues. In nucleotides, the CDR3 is TGTGCCAGCAGCGCCGGGACTAGCGGGACGGGGGTGGAGACCCAGTACTTC. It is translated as CASSAGTSGTGVETQYF. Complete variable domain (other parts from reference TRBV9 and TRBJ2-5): DSGVTQTPKHLITATGQRVTLRCSPRSGDLSVYWYQQSLDQGLQFLIQYYNGEERAKGNILERFSAQQFPDLHSELNLSSLELGDSALYFCASSAGTSGTGVETQYFGPGTRLLVL.

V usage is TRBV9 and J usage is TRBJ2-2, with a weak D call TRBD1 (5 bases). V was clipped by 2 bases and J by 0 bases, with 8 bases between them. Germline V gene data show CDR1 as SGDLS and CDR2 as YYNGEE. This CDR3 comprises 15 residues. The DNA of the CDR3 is TGTGCCAGCAGCGTGGCCAGGGCGAACACCGGGGAGCTGTTTTTT. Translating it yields CASSVARANTGELFF.

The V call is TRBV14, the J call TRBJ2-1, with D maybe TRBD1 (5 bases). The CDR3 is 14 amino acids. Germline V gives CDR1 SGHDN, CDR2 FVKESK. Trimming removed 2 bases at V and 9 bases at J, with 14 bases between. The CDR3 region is CASSQQGTISEQFF. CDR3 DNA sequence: TGTGCCAGCAGCCAACAGGGTACGATTTCTGAGCAGTTCTTC.

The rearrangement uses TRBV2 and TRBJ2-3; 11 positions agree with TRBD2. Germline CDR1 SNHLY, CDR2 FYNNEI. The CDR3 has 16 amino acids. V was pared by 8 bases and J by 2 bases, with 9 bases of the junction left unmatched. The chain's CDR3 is CASRGTSGILTDTQYF. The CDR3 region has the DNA TGTGCCAGCCGGGGGACTAGCGGTATCCTCACAGATACGCAGTATTTT.

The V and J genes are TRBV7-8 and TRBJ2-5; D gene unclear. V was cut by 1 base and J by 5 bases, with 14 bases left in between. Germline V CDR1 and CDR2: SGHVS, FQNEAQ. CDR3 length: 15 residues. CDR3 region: CASSLVVQYPETQYF. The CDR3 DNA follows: TGTGCCAGCAGCTTAGTTGTCCAGTATCCGGAGACCCAGTACTTC.

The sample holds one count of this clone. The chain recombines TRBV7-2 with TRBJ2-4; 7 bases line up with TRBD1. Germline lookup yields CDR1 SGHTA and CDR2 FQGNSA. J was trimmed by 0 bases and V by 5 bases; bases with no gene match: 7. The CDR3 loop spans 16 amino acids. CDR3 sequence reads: CASSPRTGLAKNIQYF. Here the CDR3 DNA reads TGTGCCAGCAGCCCGCGGACAGGACTAGCCAAAAACATTCAGTACTTC.

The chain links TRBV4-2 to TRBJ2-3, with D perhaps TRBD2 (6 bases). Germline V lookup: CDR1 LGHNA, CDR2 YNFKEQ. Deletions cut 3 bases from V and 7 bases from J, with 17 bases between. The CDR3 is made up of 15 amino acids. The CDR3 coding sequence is TGTGCCAGCAGCCAGAATAGCGGCCCCTTTAATACGCAGTATTTT. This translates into CASSQNSGPFNTQYF.

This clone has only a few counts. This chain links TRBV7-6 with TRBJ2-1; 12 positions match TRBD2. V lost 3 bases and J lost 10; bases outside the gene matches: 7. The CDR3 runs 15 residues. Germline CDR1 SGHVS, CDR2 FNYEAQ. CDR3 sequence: CASSLASGRVLEQFF. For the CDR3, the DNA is TGTGCCAGCAGCTTGGCTAGCGGGAGGGTCTTGGAGCAGTTCTTC.

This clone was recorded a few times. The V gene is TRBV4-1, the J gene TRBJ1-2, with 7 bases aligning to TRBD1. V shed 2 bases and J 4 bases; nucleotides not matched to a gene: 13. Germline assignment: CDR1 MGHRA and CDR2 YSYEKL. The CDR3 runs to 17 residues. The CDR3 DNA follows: TGCGCCAGCAGCCAACAAAAGGGGGCAGGGGCCCCCTATGGCTACACCTTC. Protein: CASSQQKGAGAPYGYTF.

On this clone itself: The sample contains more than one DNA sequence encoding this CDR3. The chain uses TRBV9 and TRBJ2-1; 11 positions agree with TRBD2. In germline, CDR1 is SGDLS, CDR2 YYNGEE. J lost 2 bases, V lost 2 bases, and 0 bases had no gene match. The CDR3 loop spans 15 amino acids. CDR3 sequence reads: CASSVTSGTYNEQFF. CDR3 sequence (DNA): TGTGCCAGCAGCGTGACTAGCGGGACCTACAATGAGCAGTTCTTC.

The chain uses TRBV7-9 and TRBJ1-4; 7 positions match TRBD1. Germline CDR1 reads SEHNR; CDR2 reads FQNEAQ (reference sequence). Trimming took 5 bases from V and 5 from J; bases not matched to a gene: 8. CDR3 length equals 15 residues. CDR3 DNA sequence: TGTGCCAGCAGCCGATTCGGACAGGAAAATGAAAAACTGTTTTTT. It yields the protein CASSRFGQENEKLFF.

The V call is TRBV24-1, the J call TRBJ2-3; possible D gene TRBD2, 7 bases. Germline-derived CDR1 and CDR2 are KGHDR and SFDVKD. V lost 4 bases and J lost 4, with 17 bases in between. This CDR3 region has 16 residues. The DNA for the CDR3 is TGTGCCACCAGTGACCCCCGGGGGGCTGGCGCAGATACGCAGTATTTT. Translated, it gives CATSDPRGAGADTQYF.

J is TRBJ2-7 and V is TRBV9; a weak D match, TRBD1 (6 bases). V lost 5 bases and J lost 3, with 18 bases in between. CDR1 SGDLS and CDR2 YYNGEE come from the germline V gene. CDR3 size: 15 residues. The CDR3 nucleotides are TGTGCCAGCAGTCGGGACACGTCCCTGGTCTACGAGCAGTACTTC. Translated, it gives CASSRDTSLVYEQYF.

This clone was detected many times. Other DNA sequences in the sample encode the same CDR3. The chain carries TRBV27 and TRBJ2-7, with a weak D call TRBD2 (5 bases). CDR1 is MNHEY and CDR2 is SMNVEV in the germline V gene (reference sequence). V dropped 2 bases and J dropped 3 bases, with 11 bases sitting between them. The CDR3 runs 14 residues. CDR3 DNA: TGTGCCAGCAGTTTAGGTCTAGCAAACTACGAGCAGTACTTC. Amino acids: CASSLGLANYEQYF.

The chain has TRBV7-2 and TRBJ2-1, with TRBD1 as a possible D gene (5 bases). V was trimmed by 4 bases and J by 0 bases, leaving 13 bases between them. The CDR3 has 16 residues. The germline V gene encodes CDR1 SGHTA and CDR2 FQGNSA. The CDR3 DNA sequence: TGTGCCAGCAGCTCACGGCAGGGTGGCTCCTACAATGAGCAGTTCTTC. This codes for CASSSRQGGSYNEQFF.